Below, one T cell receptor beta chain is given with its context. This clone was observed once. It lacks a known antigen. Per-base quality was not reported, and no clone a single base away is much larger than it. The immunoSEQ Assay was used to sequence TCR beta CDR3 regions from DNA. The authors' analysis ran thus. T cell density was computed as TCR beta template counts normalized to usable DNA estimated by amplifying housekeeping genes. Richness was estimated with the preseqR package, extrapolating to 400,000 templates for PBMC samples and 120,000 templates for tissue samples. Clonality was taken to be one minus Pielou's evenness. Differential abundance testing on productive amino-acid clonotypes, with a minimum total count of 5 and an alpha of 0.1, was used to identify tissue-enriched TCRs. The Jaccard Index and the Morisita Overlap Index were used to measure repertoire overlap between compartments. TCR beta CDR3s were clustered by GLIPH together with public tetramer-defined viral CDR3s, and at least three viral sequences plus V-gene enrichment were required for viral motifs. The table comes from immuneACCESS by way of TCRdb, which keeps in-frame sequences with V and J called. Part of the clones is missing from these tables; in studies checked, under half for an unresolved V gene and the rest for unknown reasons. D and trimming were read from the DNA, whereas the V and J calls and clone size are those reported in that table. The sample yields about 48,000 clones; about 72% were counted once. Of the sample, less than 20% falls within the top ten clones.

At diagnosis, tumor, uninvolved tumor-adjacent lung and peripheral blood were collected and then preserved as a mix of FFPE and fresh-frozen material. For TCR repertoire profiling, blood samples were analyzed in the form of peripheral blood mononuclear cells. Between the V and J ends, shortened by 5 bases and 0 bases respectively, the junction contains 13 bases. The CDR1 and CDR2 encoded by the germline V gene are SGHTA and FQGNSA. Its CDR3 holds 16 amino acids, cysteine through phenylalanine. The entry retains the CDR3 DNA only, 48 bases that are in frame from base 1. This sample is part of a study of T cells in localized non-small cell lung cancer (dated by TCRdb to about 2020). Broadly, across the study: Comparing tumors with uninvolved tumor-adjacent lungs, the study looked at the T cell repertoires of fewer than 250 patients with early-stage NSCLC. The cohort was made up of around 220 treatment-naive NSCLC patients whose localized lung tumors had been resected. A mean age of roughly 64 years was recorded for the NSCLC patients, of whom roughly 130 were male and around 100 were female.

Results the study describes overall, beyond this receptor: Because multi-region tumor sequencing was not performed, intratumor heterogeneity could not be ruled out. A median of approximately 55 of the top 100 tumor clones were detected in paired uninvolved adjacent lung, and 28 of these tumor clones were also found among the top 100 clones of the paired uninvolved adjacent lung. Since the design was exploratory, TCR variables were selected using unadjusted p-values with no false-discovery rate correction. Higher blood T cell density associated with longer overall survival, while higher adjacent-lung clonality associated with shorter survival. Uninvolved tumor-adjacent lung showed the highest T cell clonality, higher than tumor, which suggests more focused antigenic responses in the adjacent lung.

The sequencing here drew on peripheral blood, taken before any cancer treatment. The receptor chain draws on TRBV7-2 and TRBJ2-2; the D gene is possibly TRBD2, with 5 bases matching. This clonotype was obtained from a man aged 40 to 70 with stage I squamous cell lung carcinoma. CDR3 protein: CASSLNGRANTGELFF. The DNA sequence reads TGTGCCAGCAGCCTCAACGGGCGGGCGAACACCGGGGAGCTGTTTTTT.